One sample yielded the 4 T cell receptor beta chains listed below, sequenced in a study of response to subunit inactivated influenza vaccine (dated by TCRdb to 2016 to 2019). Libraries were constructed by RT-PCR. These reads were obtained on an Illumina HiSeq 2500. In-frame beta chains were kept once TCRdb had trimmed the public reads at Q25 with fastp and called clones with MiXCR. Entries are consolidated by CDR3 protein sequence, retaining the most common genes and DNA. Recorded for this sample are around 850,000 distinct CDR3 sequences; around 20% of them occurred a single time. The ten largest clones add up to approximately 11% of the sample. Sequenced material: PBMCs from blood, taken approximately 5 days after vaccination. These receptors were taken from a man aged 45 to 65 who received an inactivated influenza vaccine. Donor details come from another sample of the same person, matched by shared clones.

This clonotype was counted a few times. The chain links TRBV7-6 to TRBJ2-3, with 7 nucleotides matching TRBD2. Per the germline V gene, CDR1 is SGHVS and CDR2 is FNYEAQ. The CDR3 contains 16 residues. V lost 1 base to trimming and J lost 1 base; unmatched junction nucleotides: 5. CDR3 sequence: CASSLDPGGGTDTQYF. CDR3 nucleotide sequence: TGTGCCAGCAGCTTAGATCCGGGAGGTGGCACAGATACGCAGTATTTT.

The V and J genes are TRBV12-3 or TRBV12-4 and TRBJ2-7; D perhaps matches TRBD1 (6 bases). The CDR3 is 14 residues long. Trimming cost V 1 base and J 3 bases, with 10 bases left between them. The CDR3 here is CASSLDRTDYEQYF. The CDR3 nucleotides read TGTGCCAGCAGTTTAGATCGGACAGACTACGAGCAGTACTTC.

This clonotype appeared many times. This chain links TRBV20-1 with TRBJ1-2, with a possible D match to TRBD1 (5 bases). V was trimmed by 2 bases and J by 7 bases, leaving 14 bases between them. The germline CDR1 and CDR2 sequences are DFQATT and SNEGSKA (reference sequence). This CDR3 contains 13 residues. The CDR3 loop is CSARLKPGLGYTF. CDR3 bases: TGCAGTGCTAGACTAAAACCGGGGCTTGGCTACACCTTC.

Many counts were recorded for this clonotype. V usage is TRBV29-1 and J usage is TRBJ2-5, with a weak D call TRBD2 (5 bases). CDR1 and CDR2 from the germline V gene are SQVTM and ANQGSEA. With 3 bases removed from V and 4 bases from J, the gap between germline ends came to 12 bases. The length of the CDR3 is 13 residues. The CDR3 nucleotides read TGCAGCGTTGACGTAGGGAGTCGAGAGACCCAGTACTTC. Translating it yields CSVDVGSRETQYF.